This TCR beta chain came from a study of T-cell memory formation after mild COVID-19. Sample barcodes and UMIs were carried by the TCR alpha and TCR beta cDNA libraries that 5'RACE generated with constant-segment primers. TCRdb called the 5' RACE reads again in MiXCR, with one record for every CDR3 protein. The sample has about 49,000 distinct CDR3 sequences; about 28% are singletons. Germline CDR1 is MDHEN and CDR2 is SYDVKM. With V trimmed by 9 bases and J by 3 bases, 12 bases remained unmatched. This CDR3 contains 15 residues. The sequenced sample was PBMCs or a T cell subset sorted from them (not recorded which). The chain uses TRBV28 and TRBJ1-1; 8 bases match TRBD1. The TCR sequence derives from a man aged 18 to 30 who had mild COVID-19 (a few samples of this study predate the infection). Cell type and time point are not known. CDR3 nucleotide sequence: TGTGCCAGTCTTACCGACAGGGGAAGGTACACTGAAGCTTTCTTT. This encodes CASLTDRGRYTEAFF.